This T cell receptor beta chain was identified in a study of STAT5B mutations in CD4+ large granular lymphocyte leukemia (dated by TCRdb to the early 2020s). About the study as a whole: Among the healthy controls, the CDR3 'QG' motif was associated with a particular HLA allele. The study compared the TCRbeta repertoires of patients with CD4+ T-cell large granular lymphocyte leukemia against the TCRbeta repertoires of healthy blood donors. Flow cytometry on FACSCanto II or FACSVerse confirmed that purified fractions exceeded 95% purity among lymphocytes.

Of note for this clone: Its antigen specificity is not known. It has no much larger one-base neighbor in the sample; base qualities were not kept.

The healthy control group was made up of roughly 39 blood donors, and the Finnish Red Cross blood service supplied their buffy coats. All TCR-sequenced material derived from peripheral blood: patient blood samples and healthy donor buffy coats. Ficoll-Hypaque gradient centrifugation was used to isolate peripheral blood mononuclear cells. For the healthy controls, CD4+ cells were obtained from buffy coats by magnetic purification. Genomic DNA was extracted with the Gentra Puregene Cell and Tissue kit and quantified on a Qubit 2.0 fluorometer. The immunoSEQ assay at survey resolution was used to sequence TCRbeta rearrangements from genomic DNA. The authors' analysis ran thus. In the TCR sequencing data, the smallest productive clonotype frequency that could be detected was 2.59 x 10-5. Analyses included only productive TCRbeta rearrangements, meaning complete and in-frame sequences. Simpson clonality, calculated in the immunoSEQ Analyzer version 3.0, was used as the measure of sample clonality. Clones were binned by frequency as very rare, small, medium, large (1-20%) or hyperexpanded (>20%). OLGA 1.2.3 estimated generation probabilities, VDJtools produced V-gene circos plots, VDJdb was queried for specificities, and GLIPH identified CDR3 motifs. Not all clones reach the TCRdb copy of this immuneACCESS table, which keeps in-frame sequences only. Checked studies attribute under half of the gap to unresolved V genes and leave the rest unexplained. Clone size and the V and J calls come from that table; the DNA yielded D and trimming. The sample table holds tens of thousands of clones, of which 78% were seen once. Clones ranked in the top ten supply just over 2.5% of the sample.

Paper-wide results and their limitations: CD4-sorted patient repertoires appeared more clonal than healthy CD4+ repertoires, and this difference persisted after removing the putative leukemic clones. The data were not HLA-matched, and the higher clonality in CD4+ T-LGLL than in CD8+ T-LGLL could be due to the relatively small sample size. Enrichment of TRBV06-family usage was observed among the top patient clones (8/27) relative to healthy controls (2/35). Each patient's main leukemic clonotypes were private, but approximately 25% of these clonotypes showed up at low frequency in the non-leukemic repertoires of other patients.

There are 14 amino acids in the CDR3, from cysteine to phenylalanine inclusive. Only CDR3 DNA remains: 42 bases, in frame from the first base. V is cut by 4 bases and J by 5 bases, and the space between the germline ends is 12 bases. The germline V gene specifies MNHEY as CDR1 and SVGAGI as CDR2. Source material: CD4+ T cells from blood buffy coats. This TCR was sampled from a human donor in good health. Rearrangement joined TRBV6-5 to TRBJ2-4; the best D guess is TRBD1, with 6 bases matching. The CDR3: CASSSRQEQNIQYF. At the DNA level, the sequence is TGTGCCAGCAGTTCGAGACAGGAACAAAACATTCAGTACTTC.